The sequence of this T cell receptor beta chain was determined in a study of blood T cell repertoires in COVID-19. Sequencing used immunoSEQ multiplex PCR; TCRdb keeps in-frame clones, though not all of them. The table records around 100,000 clones, roughly 87% of them present only once. Germline V gene lookup returns CDR1 SGDLS and CDR2 YYNGEE. The CDR3 is 13 residues long. Trimming stripped 7 bases from V and 1 base from J, with 10 bases between. The receptor was isolated from a man aged 25 to 40 in a cohort sampled during active COVID-19. V usage is TRBV9 and J usage is TRBJ2-3; perhaps TRBD1 as D (5 bases). Sequencing input: peripheral blood. CDR3 nucleotides: TGTGCCAGCCAACTCAGGGGCACAGATACGCAGTATTTT. As protein: CASQLRGTDTQYF. The full variable domain, completed using reference TRBV9 and TRBJ2-3, is DSGVTQTPKHLITATGQRVTLRCSPRSGDLSVYWYQQSLDQGLQFLIQYYNGEERAKGNILERFSAQQFPDLHSELNLSSLELGDSALYFCASQLRGTDTQYFGPGTRLTVL.